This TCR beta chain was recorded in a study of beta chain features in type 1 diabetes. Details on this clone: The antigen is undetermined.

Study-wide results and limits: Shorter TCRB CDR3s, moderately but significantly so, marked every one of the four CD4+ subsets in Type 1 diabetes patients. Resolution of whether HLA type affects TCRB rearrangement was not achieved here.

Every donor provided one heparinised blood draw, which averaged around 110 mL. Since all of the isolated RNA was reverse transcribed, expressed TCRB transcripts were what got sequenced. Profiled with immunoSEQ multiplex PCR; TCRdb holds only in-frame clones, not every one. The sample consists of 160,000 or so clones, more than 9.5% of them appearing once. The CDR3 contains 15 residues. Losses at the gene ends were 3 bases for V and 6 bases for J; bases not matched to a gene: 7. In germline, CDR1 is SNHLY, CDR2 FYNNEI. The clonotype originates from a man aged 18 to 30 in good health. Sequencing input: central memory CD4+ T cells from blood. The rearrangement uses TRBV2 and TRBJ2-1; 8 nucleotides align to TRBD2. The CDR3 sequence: CASSEAGRGGNEQFF. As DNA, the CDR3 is TGTGCCAGCAGTGAGGCCGGACGGGGGGGCAATGAGCAGTTCTTC.